These T cell receptor beta chains were read from a single sample in a study of post-analysis software for immune sequencing data. Each CDR3 protein gets one entry after TCRdb re-called the PCR reads with MiXCR. The sample shows almost 700,000 distinct CDR3 sequences, approximately 60% of them seen only once. The specimen sequenced was blood. Receptors were obtained from a girl aged 2-15 years with multiple sclerosis. Both conserved end residues are part of each CDR3. Fields, in order: D gene, V gene, clone size, J gene, CDR3 DNA, CDR3 protein. The D gene is left open where the match is weak. A clone size is listed for some rows: how often the clone was seen (once, few, many), or a class if it is expanded.

>.|TRBV6-5|.|TRBJ2-2
TGTGCCAGCAGCCCCTGGAACTCGAACACCGGGGAGCTGTTTTTT
CASSPWNSNTGELFF
>.|TRBV4-1|.|TRBJ2-7
TGCGCCAGCAGCCCGCCCAGGGCCTACGAGCAGTACTTC
CASSPPRAYEQYF
>TRBD2|TRBV12-3/TRBV12-4|.|TRBJ2-3
TGTGCCAGCATGGAGCGGGGGACCACAGATACGCAGTATTTT
CASMERGTTDTQYF
>.|TRBV11-2|.|TRBJ2-3
TGTGCCAGCAGCTTAGAAACAGGGTTGGATACGCAGTATTTT
CASSLETGLDTQYF
>.|TRBV2|few|TRBJ1-2
TGTGCCAGCAGTGTAGGCCGCATCCCCACTAAGGGCTACACCTTC
CASSVGRIPTKGYTF
>.|TRBV5-1|.|TRBJ1-4
TGCGCCAGCAGCTTCGGGACATCAAGGGAAAAACTGTTTTTT
CASSFGTSREKLFF
>TRBD2|TRBV6-2/TRBV6-3|.|TRBJ2-1
TGTGCCAGCAGTTACGGACTAGCGGGGGGCCGCATGTACAATGAGCAGTTCTTC
CASSYGLAGGRMYNEQFF
>.|TRBV9|once|TRBJ2-3
TGTGCCAGCAGCCCCGGGGACACAAACACAGATACGCAGTATTTT
CASSPGDTNTDTQYF
>TRBD2|TRBV10-3|few|TRBJ2-3
TGTGCCATCGGTGGGACTAGCGGGGATGTCGGGAGCACAGATACGCAGTATTTT
CAIGGTSGDVGSTDTQYF
>TRBD2|TRBV20-1|.|TRBJ2-7
TGCAGTGCTAGTGCAGGACTAGCGGGAGTCGAGCAGTACTTC
CSASAGLAGVEQYF
>.|TRBV5-1|.|TRBJ2-5
TGCGCCAGCAGCTTGTTAGGTTTCGGGGAGCAGTACTTC
CASSLLGFGEQYF
>TRBD2|TRBV9|.|TRBJ2-1
TGTGCCAGCAGCGTTTCTCGGACACTAGCGGGAGTAAGGTACAATGAGCAGTTCTTC
CASSVSRTLAGVRYNEQFF
>TRBD2|TRBV25-1|.|TRBJ2-5
TGTGCCAGCAGTGGGTGGGAGGGCCCGTCACAAGAGACCCAGTACTTC
CASSGWEGPSQETQYF
>.|TRBV29-1|few|TRBJ2-3
TGCAGCGTTGTAGGCACCCACCCCACAGATACGCAGTATTTT
CSVVGTHPTDTQYF
>.|TRBV29-1|.|TRBJ1-1
TGCAGCGTTGAATCGGCCGCCTCGAACACTGAAGCTTTCTTT
CSVESAASNTEAFF
>.|TRBV12-3/TRBV12-4|few|TRBJ2-4
TGTGCCAGCAGCCTGACTCCAGCCAAAAACATTCAGTACTTC
CASSLTPAKNIQYF
>.|TRBV10-3|few|TRBJ2-1
TGTGCCATCAGTGAGGCAATGGCGAATGAGCAGTTCTTC
CAISEAMANEQFF
>TRBD1|TRBV7-2|few|TRBJ1-5
TGTGCCAGCAGCCCTCCGGGACAGGGCTATTTCGGCAATCAGCCCCAGCATTTT
CASSPPGQGYFGNQPQHF
>TRBD2|TRBV6-6|.|TRBJ2-4
TGTGCCAGCAGTGTCGGACTAGCGGGGGAAAGGGAGCAGTACTTC
CASSVGLAGEREQYF
>.|TRBV4-3|once|TRBJ1-4
TGCGCCAGCAGTACCAACCTACAGGGAGAAAAACTGTTTTTT
CASSTNLQGEKLFF
>.|TRBV5-1|.|TRBJ1-1
TGCGCCAGCAGCGCCCCGGGACGCCCCACTGAAGCTTTCTTT
CASSAPGRPTEAFF
>.|TRBV29-1|few|TRBJ2-1
TGCAGCGTGCTGACAGGCCGCTCCTACAATGAGCAGTTCTTC
CSVLTGRSYNEQFF
>.|TRBV3-1|.|TRBJ2-7
TGTGCCAGCAGCCGAGAGGCTCACTACGAGCAGTACTTC
CASSREAHYEQYF
>TRBD2|TRBV28|.|TRBJ2-5
TGTGCCAGTACAAAGTCGTTGCGGGGGGGTCCCGAGTGGACCCAGTACTTC
CASTKSLRGGPEWTQYF
>.|TRBV29-1|few|TRBJ1-4
TGCAGCGTTGGGCAGGGGCCTGCGGATGAAAAACTGTTTTTT
CSVGQGPADEKLFF
>TRBD1|TRBV29-1|.|TRBJ1-5
TGCAGCGTTGAGATACAGGGGGCGGGTAATTCGGCCCAGCATTTT
CSVEIQGAGNSAQHF
>.|TRBV20-1|.|TRBJ1-2
TGCAGTGCCAGCGGGGTGACCGGCTACACCTTC
CSASGVTGYTF
>.|TRBV5-5|.|TRBJ2-7
TGTGCCAGCAGCTACCGAGTCAGGGGTCCAGGCGGGTCCAGCAACGAGCAGTACTTC
CASSYRVRGPGGSSNEQYF
>TRBD1|TRBV5-1|.|TRBJ1-1
TGCGCCAGCAGCGAACCTGACAGGGCCTACACTGAAGCTTTCTTT
CASSEPDRAYTEAFF
>TRBD2|TRBV5-1|few|TRBJ2-3
TGCGCCAGCAGCGCGGGACTAGCGGGAGGGCCCTCAAACACAGATACGCAGTATTTT
CASSAGLAGGPSNTDTQYF
>TRBD2|TRBV4-2|.|TRBJ2-1
TGTGCCAGCAGTCCCGAAACCTTAGCGGGAGTAAACAATGAGCAGTTCTTC
CASSPETLAGVNNEQFF